This TCR beta chain is from a study of T cell responses to AZD1222 COVID-19 vaccine. Note on this clone: Its target is not known.

Assay: immunoSEQ multiplex PCR; the TCRdb copy retains only in-frame clones and omits some. The sample includes roughly 98,000 clones, approximately 91% of them seen just once. Looked up from germline, CDR1 is SGHAT and CDR2 is FQNNGV. With 3 bases removed from V and 1 base from J, the gap between germline ends came to 12 bases. The CDR3 consists of 16 residues. Study-wide findings and caveats: Across the whole spike, CD4 TCRs peaked at regions 160-218 and 743-854. Close to half of spike-specific TCRs reportedly recognize unmutated variant regions. Donors skewed white British and female; clonal diversity was possibly underestimated. No repertoire was sampled before or during the peak T cell response, only after it.

The material sequenced was peripheral blood, taken 28 days after the second AZD1222 dose. This TCR derives from an adult who received the AZD1222 COVID-19 vaccine. The chain combines TRBV11-2 with TRBJ2-2; D unclear. The CDR3 DNA follows: TGTGCCAGCAGCTTGAGGCGGACCCTGAACACCGGGGAGCTGTTTTTT. This sequence encodes CASSLRRTLNTGELFF. The whole variable domain, remainder taken from reference TRBV11-2 and TRBJ2-2, is EAGVAQSPRYKIIEKRQSVAFWCNPISGHATLYWYQQILGQGPKLLIQFQNNGVVDDSQLPKDRFSAERLKGVDSTLKIQPAKLEDSAVYLCASSLRRTLNTGELFFGEGSRLTVL.